Shown below are 30 T cell receptor beta chains from a single sample sequenced in a study of blood T cell repertoires in COVID-19. Sequenced by immunoSEQ multiplex PCR; TCRdb stores in-frame clones only, minus some. This table has over 150,000 clones, about 86% appearing once. The sample taken for sequencing was PBMCs or T cells enriched from blood (not recorded which). These receptor sequences come from a man aged 45-65 years who had recovered from COVID-19.

The V and J genes are TRBV19 and TRBJ2-7; 9 bases map to TRBD1. J lost 1 base, V lost 6 bases, and 7 bases had no gene match. In germline, CDR1 is LNHDA, CDR2 SQIVND (reference sequence). This CDR3 comprises 15 residues. CDR3 coding DNA: TGTGCCAGTAGAACCTCCGGGACAGGGTCCTACGAGCAGTACTTC. Its protein product is CASRTSGTGSYEQYF.

This clone was observed a handful of times. This rearrangement joins TRBV5-1 to TRBJ2-2, with 9 bases aligning to TRBD1. Germline CDR1 is SGHRS and CDR2 is YFSETQ. Unmatched junction bases numbered 9, after V lost 3 bases and J lost 3 bases. This CDR3 has 17 residues. CDR3 coding DNA: TGCGCCAGCAGCTCACCCGGGACAGGGATTCACACCGGGGAGCTGTTTTTT. Translation: CASSSPGTGIHTGELFF.

This chain links TRBV9 with TRBJ2-1; 8 bases line up with TRBD2. V lost 4 bases and J lost 8; bases outside the gene matches: 23. The CDR3 is made up of 19 amino acids. The germline V gene has CDR1 SGDLS and CDR2 YYNGEE. CDR3 sequence (DNA): TGTGCCAGCAGCCCCCGCGGTAGCGGGGCCGGTTTTGGAATCCATGAGCAGTTCTTC. Its translation: CASSPRGSGAGFGIHEQFF.

The chain recombines TRBV6-2 or TRBV6-3 with TRBJ1-4; D unclear. The V gene lost 2 bases and the J gene lost 5 bases, with 12 bases spanning the gap. This CDR3 spans 15 amino acids. Germline V gene data show CDR1 as MNHEY and CDR2 as SVGEGT. As DNA, the CDR3 is TGTGCCAGCAGTTACGGATGGAGGAAAAATGAAAAACTGTTTTTT. It specifies CASSYGWRKNEKLFF.

The gene calls are TRBV27 and TRBJ1-6; a possible D gene is TRBD1 (6 bases). CDR1 is MNHEY, CDR2 SMNVEV, per germline (reference sequence). Trimming stripped 3 bases from V and 9 bases from J, with 15 bases between. The CDR3 totals 15 residues. CDR3 coding DNA: TGTGCCAGCAGTTTTTCGACAGGTGCAGCTTCACCCCTCCACTTT. Translated, it gives CASSFSTGAASPLHF.

V and J are TRBV24-1 and TRBJ1-1; 8 positions agree with TRBD1. This CDR3 region has 19 residues. Germline CDR1 reads KGHDR; CDR2 reads SFDVKD. Losses at the gene ends were 4 bases for V and 0 bases for J; bases not matched to a gene: 15. CDR3 amino acids: CATSEHQGALTHMNTEAFF. The CDR3 coding sequence is TGTGCCACCAGTGAGCATCAGGGGGCCCTGACCCATATGAACACTGAAGCTTTCTTT.

This clone was counted only a few times. V and J are TRBV7-9 and TRBJ2-3, with 13 bases identical to TRBD2. V gave up 4 bases and J gave up 5 bases; unmatched junction bases: 9. Germline CDR1 and CDR2: SEHNR and FQNEAQ (reference sequence). The CDR3 covers 17 residues. CDR3 residues: CASSSRTSGGLQDTQYF. The CDR3 nucleotides read TGTGCCAGCAGCTCGAGGACTAGCGGGGGACTACAAGATACGCAGTATTTT.

The chain employs TRBV3-1 (or the pseudogene TRBV3-2) and TRBJ1-6; maybe TRBD1 (5 bases). The CDR3 sequence is 15 residues long. V shed 2 bases and J shed 6 bases, with 11 bases lying between them. Per the germline V gene, CDR1 is LGHDT and CDR2 is YNNKEL (reference sequence). CDR3 loop: CASSQFQGGNSPLHF. The CDR3 DNA reads TGTGCCAGCAGCCAATTCCAGGGAGGTAATTCACCCCTCCACTTT.

The chain carries TRBV7-9 and TRBJ2-5; 10 bases agree with TRBD1. CDR1 is SEHNR and CDR2 is FQNEAQ in the germline V gene (reference sequence). This CDR3 has 15 residues. V lost 4 bases, J lost 2 bases, and 4 bases stayed unmatched. CDR3 nucleotides: TGTGCCAGCAGCTCCACGGACAGGGGGCAAGAGACCCAGTACTTC. Translated: CASSSTDRGQETQYF.

This chain joins TRBV7-6 and TRBJ1-1, with D uncertain. CDR3 length: 16 amino acids. Trimming pared 1 base from V and 2 bases from J, leaving 14 bases between. Germline loops: CDR1 SGHVS, CDR2 FNYEAQ. The CDR3 nucleotides are TGTGCCAGCAGCTTAGGGACTAGGGCAGTCAACACTGAAGCTTTCTTT. Amino acids: CASSLGTRAVNTEAFF.

The chain combines TRBV25-1 with TRBJ1-4; 7 nucleotides align to TRBD1. Unmatched junction bases numbered 5, after V lost 1 base and J lost 3 bases. CDR1 and CDR2 (germline): MGHDK, SYGVNS. The CDR3 sequence is 16 residues long. CDR3 sequence reads: CASSEFLRGANEKLFF. As DNA, the CDR3 is TGTGCCAGCAGTGAATTCCTCAGGGGGGCTAATGAAAAACTGTTTTTT.

The chain is built from TRBV3-1 (or the pseudogene TRBV3-2) and TRBJ2-7; TRBD2 agrees at 8 bases. V gave up 11 bases and J gave up 6 bases; unmatched junction bases: 15. This CDR3 is built from 14 residues. CDR1 and CDR2 (germline): LGHDT, YNNKEL (reference sequence). The CDR3 spells CAAGSGGGLGEQYF. The CDR3 DNA sequence: TGTGCCGCAGGGTCCGGCGGGGGGTTAGGCGAGCAGTACTTC.

The chain couples TRBV29-1 to TRBJ1-2; tentative D call: TRBD1 (5 bases). Trimming removed 6 bases at V and 4 bases at J, with 15 bases between. There are 13 residues in the CDR3. Germline V CDR1 and CDR2: SQVTM, ANQGSEA. Here the CDR3 reads CSVTLDSSYGYTF. CDR3 coding DNA: TGCAGCGTAACCTTAGACAGCTCCTATGGCTACACCTTC.

This clone was observed a handful of times. The rearrangement joins TRBV6-4 to TRBJ2-3; D remains ambiguous. V gave up 4 bases and J gave up 1 base, with 6 bases separating them. The V gene's germline CDR1 is MRHNA and CDR2 SNTAGT. The CDR3 contains 13 residues. This CDR3 reads CASSATGTDTQYF. CDR3 DNA: TGTGCCAGCAGTGCCACTGGCACAGATACGCAGTATTTT.

This chain connects TRBV27 to TRBJ2-7; 8 bases line up with TRBD2. This CDR3 is 16 amino acids long. The germline gives CDR1 MNHEY, CDR2 SMNVEV (reference sequence). Unmatched junction bases numbered 13, after V lost 3 bases and J lost 6 bases. The DNA of the CDR3 is TGTGCCAGCAGTTTTAGGGGGGGACTAGGGGTTGCCGAGCAGTACTTC. Protein sequence: CASSFRGGLGVAEQYF.

In regard to this clone: Relative to the germline gene, one junction end is altered; a read error may explain this. V gene TRBV7-7 combines with J gene TRBJ2-1; 7 positions agree with TRBD2. This CDR3 has 13 amino acids. Germline V gene sequence: CDR1 SSHAT, CDR2 FNYEAQ (reference sequence). CDR3 DNA: TGTGCTAGCAGCAGCGGGGTATACAATGAGCAGTTCTTC. Amino acid sequence: CASSSGVYNEQFF.

This clone has just a few counts. This sequence joins TRBV18 and TRBJ2-2; D perhaps matches TRBD2 (5 bases). This CDR3 is built from 17 residues. Germline V CDR1 and CDR2: KGHSH, LQKENI. Between the trimmed V and J ends, which lost 3 bases and 2 bases, there was a span of 16 bases. The CDR3, as DNA: TGTGCCAGCTCACCGCTGGGTCTAGCCGCAAACACCGGGGAGCTGTTTTTT. Protein product: CASSPLGLAANTGELFF.

The CDR3 reads CAIKERQGARGYTF. The CDR3 DNA is TGTGCCATCAAAGAAAGACAGGGGGCTCGTGGCTACACCTTC. The genes are TRBV6-5 and TRBJ1-2; 10 bases match TRBD1. With 10 bases clipped from V and 7 bases from J, the junction kept 12 bases outside the gene matches. The CDR3 totals 14 residues. Germline CDR1 reads MNHEY; CDR2 reads SVGAGI.

This clone was seen a handful of times. V gene TRBV6-5 combines with J gene TRBJ1-2; 10 bases line up with TRBD1. Germline V gives CDR1 MNHEY, CDR2 SVGAGI. V shed 5 bases, J shed 6 bases, and the junction held 9 bases outside the gene matches. This CDR3 is built from 15 residues. DNA for the CDR3: TGTGCCAGCAGTACACGACAGGGGGCATTAGATGGCTACACCTTC. Residues: CASSTRQGALDGYTF.

The chain employs TRBV19 and TRBJ2-1; TRBD1 aligns across 7 bases. Germline V CDR1 and CDR2: LNHDA, SQIVND (reference sequence). This CDR3 comprises 14 residues. V was clipped by 2 bases and J by 7 bases; unmatched bases: 5. The CDR3 loop reads CASSIPGTANEQFF. As DNA, the CDR3 is TGTGCCAGTAGTATACCCGGGACAGCTAATGAGCAGTTCTTC.

The rearrangement joins TRBV6-1 to TRBJ2-7, with TRBD2 matching over 7 bases. Per germline, CDR1 MNHNS and CDR2 SASEGT. After removal of 1 base from V and 0 bases from J, the junction contained 12 bases not matched to a gene. This CDR3 has 18 amino acids. This CDR3 reads CASSEVQFRDYYSYEQYF. The CDR3 DNA reads as TGTGCCAGCAGTGAAGTCCAGTTCCGGGACTACTACTCCTACGAGCAGTACTTC.

This clone occurred once. The junction and the germline gene differ at one end; a read error may be behind it. This chain links TRBV10-3 with TRBJ2-1; 8 positions agree with TRBD1. The length of the CDR3 is 15 residues. Per germline, CDR1 ENHRY and CDR2 SYGVKD. CDR3 in amino acids: CAISGGTGSFNEQFF. CDR3 DNA: TGTGCCATCAGTGGTGGGACAGGATCCTTCAATGAGCAGTTCTTC.

J is TRBJ2-3 and V is TRBV5-8; D possibly corresponds to TRBD1 (6 bases). Trimming left V 4 bases short and J 0 bases short, with 15 bases between. This CDR3 is 16 amino acids long. Germline CDR1 SGHTS, CDR2 YDEGEE. The CDR3 nucleotides are TGTGCCAGCAGCCGCGGACAGAGCACTAGCACAGATACGCAGTATTTT. This codes for CASSRGQSTSTDTQYF.

This clone was counted a single time. The chain is built from TRBV11-3 and TRBJ1-1, with 9 nucleotides matching TRBD1. The germline V gene encodes CDR1 SGHNT and CDR2 YENEEA. This CDR3 region has 14 residues. V was pared by 3 bases and J by 1 base, with 0 bases of the junction left unmatched. This CDR3 is CASSLGQGNTEAFF. The CDR3 DNA is TGTGCCAGCAGCTTGGGACAGGGGAACACTGAAGCTTTCTTT.

J is TRBJ1-1 and V is TRBV27; TRBD1 is a possible D gene (5 bases). The V gene lost 7 bases and the J gene lost 0 bases, with 12 bases spanning the gap. Germline lookup yields CDR1 MNHEY and CDR2 SMNVEV (reference sequence). This CDR3 is 14 amino acids long. The CDR3 sequence is CASKTVLMNTEAFF. CDR3 coding DNA: TGTGCCAGCAAGACAGTCCTAATGAACACTGAAGCTTTCTTT.

This chain joins TRBV19 and TRBJ1-1, with 7 bases identical to TRBD1. Germline assignment: CDR1 LNHDA and CDR2 SQIVND (reference sequence). The CDR3 contains 13 residues. V trimming: 6 bases; J trimming: 3 bases; junction bases outside the gene matches: 4. CDR3 loop: CASRQGRYTEAFF. The CDR3 coding sequence is TGTGCCAGTAGACAGGGGAGGTACACTGAAGCTTTCTTT. Filled out from reference TRBV19 and TRBJ1-1, the complete variable domain reads DGGITQSPKYLFRKEGQNVTLSCEQNLNHDAMYWYRQDPGQGLRLIYYSQIVNDFQKGDIAEGYSVSREKKESFPLTVTSAQKNPTAFYLCASRQGRYTEAFFGQGTRLTVV.

The gene calls are TRBV6-5 and TRBJ1-5; 9 positions match TRBD1. Losses at the gene ends were 0 bases for V and 7 bases for J; bases not matched to a gene: 4. CDR1 MNHEY and CDR2 SVGAGI come from the germline V gene. This CDR3 is built from 15 residues. This CDR3 reads CASSYSWTGEQPQHF. Here the CDR3 DNA reads TGTGCCAGCAGTTACTCTTGGACAGGGGAGCAGCCCCAGCATTTT.

The rearrangement links TRBV27 to TRBJ1-6; possibly TRBD1 for D (5 bases). The V gene's germline CDR1 is MNHEY and CDR2 SMNVEV (reference sequence). The CDR3 sequence is 16 residues long. The V gene lost 3 bases and the J gene lost 7 bases, with 16 bases spanning the gap. As DNA, the CDR3 is TGTGCCAGCAGTTTCCTCGGAGGGGATGCGAATTCACCCCTCCACTTT. The encoded protein is CASSFLGGDANSPLHF.

V is TRBV7-2 and J is TRBJ2-7, with 8 nucleotides matching TRBD1. J lost 3 bases, V lost 1 base, and 5 bases had no gene match. The V gene's germline CDR1 is SGHTA and CDR2 FQGNSA. This CDR3 contains 15 residues. In nucleotides, the CDR3 is TGTGCCAGCAGCTTAGTGCAGGGGGCCGTCTACGAGCAGTACTTC. The encoded protein is CASSLVQGAVYEQYF.

The V gene is TRBV2, the J gene TRBJ1-2; 7 nucleotides agree with TRBD1. Germline values: CDR1 SNHLY, CDR2 FYNNEI. The CDR3 has 12 amino acids. With V trimmed by 5 bases and J by 4 bases, 1 base remained unmatched. CDR3 amino acids: CASSTGVYGYTF. DNA of the CDR3: TGTGCCAGCAGTACAGGGGTCTATGGCTACACCTTC.